This T cell receptor (beta chain) was profiled in a study of control samples from healthy donors and cancer patients. Unmatched junction bases numbered 14, after V lost 5 bases and J lost 6 bases. CDR3 length: 16 amino acids. The germline V gene encodes CDR1 MDHEN and CDR2 SYDVKM. Only in-frame clones appear in the TCRdb table, and some are missing; sequencing was by immunoSEQ multiplex PCR. Of about 230,000 clones listed, roughly 80% are singletons. This chain uses TRBV28 with TRBJ2-5, with 8 bases aligning to TRBD1. The sequence was obtained from a woman in her sixties with lung cancer. The sample taken for sequencing was PBMCs. This chain's CDR3 is CASSPRGQGTGQTQYF. DNA of the CDR3: TGTGCCAGCAGTCCTCGCGGACAGGGCACGGGACAGACCCAGTACTTC.